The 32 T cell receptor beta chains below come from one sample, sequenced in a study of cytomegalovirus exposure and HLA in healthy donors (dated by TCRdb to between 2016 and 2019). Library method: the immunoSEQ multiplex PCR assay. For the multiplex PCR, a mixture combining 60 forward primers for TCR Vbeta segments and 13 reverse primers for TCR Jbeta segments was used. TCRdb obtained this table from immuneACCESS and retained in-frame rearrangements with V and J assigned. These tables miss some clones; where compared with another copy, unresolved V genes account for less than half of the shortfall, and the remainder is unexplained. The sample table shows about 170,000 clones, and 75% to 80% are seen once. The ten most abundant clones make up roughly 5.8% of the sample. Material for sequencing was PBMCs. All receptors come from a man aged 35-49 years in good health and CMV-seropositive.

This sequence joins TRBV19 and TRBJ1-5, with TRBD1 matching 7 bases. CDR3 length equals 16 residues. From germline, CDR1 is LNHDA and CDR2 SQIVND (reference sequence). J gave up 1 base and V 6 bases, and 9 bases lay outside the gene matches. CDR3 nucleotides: TGTGCCAGTAGGCCCCCCGGGACAGCGAGCAATCAGCCCCAGCATTTT. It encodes CASRPPGTASNQPQHF.

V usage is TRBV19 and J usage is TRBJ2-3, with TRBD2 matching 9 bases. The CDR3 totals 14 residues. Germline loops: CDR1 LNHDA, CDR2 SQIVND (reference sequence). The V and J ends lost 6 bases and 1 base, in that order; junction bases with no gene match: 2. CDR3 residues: CASRERGGTDTQYF. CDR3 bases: TGTGCCAGTAGGGAGCGGGGGGGCACAGATACGCAGTATTTT.

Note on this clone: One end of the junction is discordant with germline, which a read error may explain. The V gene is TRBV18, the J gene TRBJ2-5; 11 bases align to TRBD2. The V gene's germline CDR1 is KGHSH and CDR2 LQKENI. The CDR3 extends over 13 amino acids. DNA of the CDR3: TGTGCCAGCTCACGACCGGGACTAGCGGATTCCAACTTC. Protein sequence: CASSRPGLADSNF.

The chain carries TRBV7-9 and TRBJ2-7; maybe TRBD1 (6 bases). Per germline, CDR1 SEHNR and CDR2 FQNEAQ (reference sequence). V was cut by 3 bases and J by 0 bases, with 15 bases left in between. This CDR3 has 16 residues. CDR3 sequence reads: CASSFTGQQISYEQYF. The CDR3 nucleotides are TGTGCCAGCAGCTTTACCGGACAGCAGATCTCCTACGAGCAGTACTTC. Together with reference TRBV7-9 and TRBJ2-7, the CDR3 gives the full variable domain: DTGVSQNPRHKITKRGQNVTFRCDPISEHNRLYWYRQTLGQGPEFLTYFQNEAQLEKSRLLSDRFSAERPKGSFSTLEIQRTEQGDSAMYLCASSFTGQQISYEQYFGPGTRLTVT.

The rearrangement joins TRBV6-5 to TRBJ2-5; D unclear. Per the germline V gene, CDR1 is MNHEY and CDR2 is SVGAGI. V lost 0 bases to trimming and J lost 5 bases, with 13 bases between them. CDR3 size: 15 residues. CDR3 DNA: TGTGCCAGCAGTTACTCGCGGCCCAGTAGGGAGACCCAGTACTTC. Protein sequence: CASSYSRPSRETQYF.

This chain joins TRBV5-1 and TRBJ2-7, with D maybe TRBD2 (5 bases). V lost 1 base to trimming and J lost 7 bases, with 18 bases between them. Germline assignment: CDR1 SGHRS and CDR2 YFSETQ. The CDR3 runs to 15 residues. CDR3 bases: TGCGCCAGCAGCTTGAGGACTGCCCCCACGGAAGAGCAGTACTTC. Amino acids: CASSLRTAPTEEQYF.

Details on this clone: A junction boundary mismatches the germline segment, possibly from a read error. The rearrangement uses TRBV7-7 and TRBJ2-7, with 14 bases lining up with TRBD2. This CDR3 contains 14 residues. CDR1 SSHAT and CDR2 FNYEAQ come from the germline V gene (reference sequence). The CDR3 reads CASSGGLAGGEQYF. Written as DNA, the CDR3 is TGTGCTAGCAGCGGAGGACTAGCGGGAGGCGAGCAGTACTTC.

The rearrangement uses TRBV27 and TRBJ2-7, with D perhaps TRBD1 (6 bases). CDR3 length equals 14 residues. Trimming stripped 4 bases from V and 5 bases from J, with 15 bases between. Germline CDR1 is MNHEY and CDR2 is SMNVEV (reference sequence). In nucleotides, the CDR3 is TGTGCCAGCAGTTATGCGACAGGTGGAAACGAGCAGTACTTC. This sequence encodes CASSYATGGNEQYF.

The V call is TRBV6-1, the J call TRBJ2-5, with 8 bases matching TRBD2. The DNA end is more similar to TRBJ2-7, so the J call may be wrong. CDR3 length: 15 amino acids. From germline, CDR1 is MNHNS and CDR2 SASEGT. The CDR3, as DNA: TGTGCCAGCAGTGTTGGGCTAGCGGGCACCTACGAGCAGTACTTC. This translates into CASSVGLAGTYEQYF.

CDR3 sequence (DNA): TGTGCCAGCAGCATCGGGACAGCAACTAATGAAAAACTGTTTTTT. This gives the protein CASSIGTATNEKLFF. This chain uses TRBV7-9 with TRBJ1-4, with 7 positions matching TRBD1. The ends lost 5 bases at V and 0 bases at J; junction bases unmatched: 3. CDR3 length: 15 residues. Per the germline V gene, CDR1 is SEHNR and CDR2 is FQNEAQ (reference sequence).

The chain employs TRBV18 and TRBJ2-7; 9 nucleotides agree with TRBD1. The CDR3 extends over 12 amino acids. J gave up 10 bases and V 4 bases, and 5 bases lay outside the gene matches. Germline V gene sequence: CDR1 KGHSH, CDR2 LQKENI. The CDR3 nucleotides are TGTGCCAGCTCACGCGACAGGGGGGGACAGTACTTC. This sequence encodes CASSRDRGGQYF.

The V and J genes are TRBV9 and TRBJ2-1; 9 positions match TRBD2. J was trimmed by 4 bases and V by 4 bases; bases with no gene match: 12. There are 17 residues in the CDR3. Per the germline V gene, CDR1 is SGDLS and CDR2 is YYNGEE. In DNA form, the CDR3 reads TGTGCCAGCAGCTCGACGCATATAGCGGGAGATTACAATGAGCAGTTCTTC. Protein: CASSSTHIAGDYNEQFF.

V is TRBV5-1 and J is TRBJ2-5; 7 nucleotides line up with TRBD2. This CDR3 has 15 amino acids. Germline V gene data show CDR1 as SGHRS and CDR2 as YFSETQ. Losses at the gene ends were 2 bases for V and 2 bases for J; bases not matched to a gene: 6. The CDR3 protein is CASSFLAREQETQYF. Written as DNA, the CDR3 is TGCGCCAGCAGCTTCCTCGCGCGGGAGCAAGAGACCCAGTACTTC.

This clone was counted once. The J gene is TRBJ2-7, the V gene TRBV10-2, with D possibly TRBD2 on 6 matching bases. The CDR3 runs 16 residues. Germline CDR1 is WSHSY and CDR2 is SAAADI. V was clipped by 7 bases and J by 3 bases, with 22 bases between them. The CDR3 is CASNDGGARGIYEQYF. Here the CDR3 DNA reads TGCGCCAGCAACGACGGCGGGGCGCGGGGAATCTACGAGCAGTACTTC.

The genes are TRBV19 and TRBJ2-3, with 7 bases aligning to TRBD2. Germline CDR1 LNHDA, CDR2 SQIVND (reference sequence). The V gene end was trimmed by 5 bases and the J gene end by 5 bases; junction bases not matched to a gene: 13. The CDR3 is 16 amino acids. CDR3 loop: CASSLLTGTKGDTQYF. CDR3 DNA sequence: TGTGCCAGTAGTCTCCTTACCGGGACTAAGGGAGATACGCAGTATTTT.

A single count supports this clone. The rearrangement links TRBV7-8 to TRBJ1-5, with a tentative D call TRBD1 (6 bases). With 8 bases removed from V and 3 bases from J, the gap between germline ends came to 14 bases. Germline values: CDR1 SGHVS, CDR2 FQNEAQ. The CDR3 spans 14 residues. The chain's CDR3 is CASGSGGSNQPQHF. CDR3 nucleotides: TGTGCCAGCGGGTCGGGGGGCTCCAATCAGCCCCAGCATTTT.

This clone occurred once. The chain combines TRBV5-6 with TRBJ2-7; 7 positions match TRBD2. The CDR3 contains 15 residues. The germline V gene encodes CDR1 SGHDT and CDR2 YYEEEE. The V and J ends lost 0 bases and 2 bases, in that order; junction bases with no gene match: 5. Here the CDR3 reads CASSLAVAGTYEQYF. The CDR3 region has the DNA TGTGCCAGCAGCTTGGCAGTAGCGGGTACCTACGAGCAGTACTTC.

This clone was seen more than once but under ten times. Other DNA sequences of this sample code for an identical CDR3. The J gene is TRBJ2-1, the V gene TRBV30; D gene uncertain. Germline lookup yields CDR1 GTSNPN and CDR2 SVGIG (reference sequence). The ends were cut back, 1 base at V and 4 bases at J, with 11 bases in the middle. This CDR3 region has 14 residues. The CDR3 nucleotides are TGTGCCTGGAGTGCAGAGGCGGCGTACAATGAGCAGTTCTTC. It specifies CAWSAEAAYNEQFF.

This chain's CDR3 is CASSFAGVVDTQYF. CDR3 coding DNA: TGCGCCAGCAGCTTCGCGGGAGTGGTAGATACGCAGTATTTT. The V call is TRBV5-1, the J call TRBJ2-3; 7 nucleotides align to TRBD2. The CDR3 contains 14 residues. Germline CDR1 reads SGHRS; CDR2 reads YFSETQ. Germline trimming cut 2 bases from V and 5 bases from J; bases unmatched to any gene: 5.

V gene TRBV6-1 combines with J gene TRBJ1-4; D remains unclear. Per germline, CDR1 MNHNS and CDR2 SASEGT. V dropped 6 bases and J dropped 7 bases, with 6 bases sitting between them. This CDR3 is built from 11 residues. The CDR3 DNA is TGTGCCAGCAGCTTCAGTGAAAAACTGTTTTTT. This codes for CASSFSEKLFF.

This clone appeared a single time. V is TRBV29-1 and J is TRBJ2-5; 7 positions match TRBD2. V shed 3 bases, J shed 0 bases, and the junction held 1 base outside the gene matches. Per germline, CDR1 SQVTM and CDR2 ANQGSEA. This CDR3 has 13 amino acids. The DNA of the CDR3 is TGCAGCGTTGAGCGGGGGAACCAAGAGACCCAGTACTTC. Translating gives CSVERGNQETQYF. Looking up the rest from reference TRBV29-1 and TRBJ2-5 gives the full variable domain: SAVISQKPSRDICQRGTSLTIQCQVDSQVTMMFWYRQQPGQSLTLIATANQGSEATYESGFVIDKFPISRPNLTFSTLTVSNMSPEDSSIYLCSVERGNQETQYFGPGTRLLVL.

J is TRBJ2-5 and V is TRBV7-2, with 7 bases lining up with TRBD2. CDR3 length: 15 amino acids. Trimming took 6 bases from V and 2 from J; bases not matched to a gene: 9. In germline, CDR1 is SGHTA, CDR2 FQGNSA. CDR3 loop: CASSQTAAGQETQYF. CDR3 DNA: TGTGCCAGCAGTCAAACTGCAGCGGGACAAGAGACCCAGTACTTC.

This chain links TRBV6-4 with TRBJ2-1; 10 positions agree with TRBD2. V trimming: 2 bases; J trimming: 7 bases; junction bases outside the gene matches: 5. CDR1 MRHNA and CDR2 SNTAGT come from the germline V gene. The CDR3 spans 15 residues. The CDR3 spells CASSDEAGGWNEQFF. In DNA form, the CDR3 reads TGTGCCAGCAGTGACGAAGCGGGAGGGTGGAATGAGCAGTTCTTC.

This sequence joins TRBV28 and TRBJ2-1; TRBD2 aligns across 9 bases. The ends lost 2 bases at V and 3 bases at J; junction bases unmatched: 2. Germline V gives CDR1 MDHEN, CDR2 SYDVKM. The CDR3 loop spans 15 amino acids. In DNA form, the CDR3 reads TGTGCCAGCAGTTTAGCGGGAGGGCTCTACAATGAGCAGTTCTTC. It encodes CASSLAGGLYNEQFF.

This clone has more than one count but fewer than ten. The CDR3 reads CASSLEAGGHNEQFF. For the CDR3, the DNA is TGTGCCAGCAGCTTAGAGGCGGGAGGTCACAATGAGCAGTTCTTC. This chain joins TRBV7-2 and TRBJ2-1, with 8 bases aligning to TRBD2. Germline V gene data show CDR1 as SGHTA and CDR2 as FQGNSA. This CDR3 is built from 15 residues. J lost 5 bases, V lost 1 base, and 4 bases had no gene match.

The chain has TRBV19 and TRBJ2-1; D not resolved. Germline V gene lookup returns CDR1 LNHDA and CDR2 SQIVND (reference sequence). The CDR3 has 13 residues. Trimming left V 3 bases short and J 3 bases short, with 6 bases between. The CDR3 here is CASSIGLYNEQFF. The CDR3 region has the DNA TGTGCCAGTAGTATCGGTCTCTACAATGAGCAGTTCTTC.

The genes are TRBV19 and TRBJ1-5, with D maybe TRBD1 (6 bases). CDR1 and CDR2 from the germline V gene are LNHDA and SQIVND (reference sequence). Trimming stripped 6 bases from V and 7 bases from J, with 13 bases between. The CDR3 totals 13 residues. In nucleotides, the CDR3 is TGTGCCAGTAGCCCGGGACACGGCCAGCCCCAGCATTTT. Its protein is CASSPGHGQPQHF.

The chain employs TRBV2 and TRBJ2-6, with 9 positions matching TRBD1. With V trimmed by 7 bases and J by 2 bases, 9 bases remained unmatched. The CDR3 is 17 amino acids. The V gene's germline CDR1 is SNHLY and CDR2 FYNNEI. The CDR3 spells CASTRGQGPAGANVLTF. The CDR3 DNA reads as TGTGCCAGCACTAGAGGACAGGGGCCAGCTGGGGCCAACGTCCTGACTTTC.

DNA for the CDR3: TGTGCCAGCAGTGACGTTGTCGTCAGGGTCGACGAGCAGTACTTC. The encoded protein is CASSDVVVRVDEQYF. V gene TRBV2 combines with J gene TRBJ2-5, with D tentatively TRBD1 (5 bases). The last part of the DNA fits TRBJ2-7 better; the J call may be wrong. Germline-derived CDR1 and CDR2 are SNHLY and FYNNEI. The CDR3 is 15 amino acids.

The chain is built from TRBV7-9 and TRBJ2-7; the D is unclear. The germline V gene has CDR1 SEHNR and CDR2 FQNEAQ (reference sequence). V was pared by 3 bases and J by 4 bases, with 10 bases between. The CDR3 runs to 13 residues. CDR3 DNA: TGTGCCAGCAGCTTGGCCCTTTTGTACGAGCAGTACTTC. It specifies CASSLALLYEQYF.

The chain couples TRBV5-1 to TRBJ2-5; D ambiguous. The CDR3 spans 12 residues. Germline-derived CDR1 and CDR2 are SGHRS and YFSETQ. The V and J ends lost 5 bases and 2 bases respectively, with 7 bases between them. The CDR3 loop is CASRRVQETQYF. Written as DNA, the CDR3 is TGCGCCAGCAGACGGGTGCAAGAGACCCAGTACTTC.

The CDR3 loop is CASYRAGGNEQFF. DNA of the CDR3: TGTGCCAGCTATAGGGCCGGGGGGAATGAGCAGTTCTTC. The V call is TRBV11-3, the J call TRBJ2-1; 7 bases fit TRBD2. With V trimmed by 8 bases and J by 7 bases, 8 bases remained unmatched. The CDR3 is 13 amino acids. CDR1 and CDR2 from the germline V gene are SGHNT and YENEEA.